This T cell receptor (beta chain) was captured by sequencing in a study of blood T cell repertoires in COVID-19 (dated by TCRdb to 2020 to 2022). Some background on the complete study: Collaborator samples came from the United States, Italy and Spain and covered acute and convalescent phases of COVID-19. Where HLA class I and class II types were available, the types were taken from metadata supplied by the sample provider, not from assay-based typing. The material from the prospective study consisted of cDNA or gDNA derived from T cells, B-cell-depleted T cells, or PBMCs. Sample metadata almost always included a de-identified subject ID, COVID-19 status, age in years and sex. The samples were drawn from two sources: the first 160 participants of the ongoing ImmuneRACE study, and fewer than 1,500 subjects contributed by 6 global collaborators. The dataset comprised deeply sampled blood TCRbeta repertoires from subjects exposed to, actively infected with, or recovered from COVID-19. The repertoires were released in a freely available public database meant as a resource for research on the immune response to SARS-CoV-2. Overall study results and their limits: Clinical and demographic metadata were provided uncurated, with the amount varying by source and participant.

The germline V gene yields ENHRY for CDR1 and SYGVKD for CDR2. Including the terminal cysteine and phenylalanine, the CDR3 comprises 13 residues. The DNA shown is the 39-base CDR3, in frame from base 1. V trim: 10 bases; J trim: 4 bases; unmatched bases: 6. At one collaborating source in Seattle, patients were enrolled during active infection and were followed longitudinally through the course of disease. Whole blood was collected in K2EDTA tubes by collaborating institutions according to the institutions' own protocols. Collaborator samples were shipped for TCRbeta analysis as frozen whole blood, isolated PBMCs, or DNA extracted from either sample type. Worth noting for this clone: No antigen is known for it. Base qualities are not at hand, and no much larger clone is one base apart.

TCRbeta CDR3 regions were amplified from genomic DNA using the immunoSEQ Assay, a bias-controlled multiplex PCR. Per the original workflow: The number of nucleated cells in each sample was estimated from the amplification of reference gene primers within the assay. To quantify the absolute abundance of each unique TCRbeta CDR3 rearrangement, sequence reads were collapsed and filtered. For each sample, productive Simpson clonality was calculated as the square root of Simpson's diversity index over productive rearrangements. Held by TCRdb, this immuneACCESS table contains in-frame sequences only and omits some clones. Under half of the omission traces to an unresolved V gene where checked; the cause of the rest is unknown. The DNA was the basis for D and trimming; V, J and clone size are from that table. The sample table contains roughly 410,000 clones; only one count was recorded for 89% of them. Of the sample, 1.5% to 1.9% falls within the top ten clones.

The receptor's source is a woman in her 40s with COVID-19, enrolled during active disease. Recombination joined TRBV10-3 with TRBJ1-1; TRBD1 matches 10 bases in the middle. Sample: peripheral blood. Here the CDR3 is given as CATRTGGVTEAFF. The sequence in DNA is TGTGCCACCCGGACAGGGGGAGTCACTGAAGCTTTCTTT.